Detailed here is one T cell receptor beta chain. TCRdb keeps only in-frame clones here, not all; method: immunoSEQ multiplex PCR. The table has 250,000 or so clones, about 85% seen once. The age range of participants was roughly 18 to 90 years, with residence in roughly 25 US areas. This entry is derived from a study of blood T cell repertoires in COVID-19. Germline V lookup: CDR1 SGHTA, CDR2 FQGNSA. With 7 bases removed from V and 3 bases from J, the gap between germline ends came to 12 bases. This CDR3 region has 13 residues. This receptor was identified in a woman between 50 and 59 years old who had been exposed to COVID-19. The sequenced sample was PBMCs or T cells enriched from blood (not recorded which). This chain connects TRBV7-2 to TRBJ1-2; D is possibly TRBD1 (5 bases). In DNA, the CDR3 is TGTGCCAGCACCGCGGGAGGGGACTATGGCTACACCTTC. This gives the protein CASTAGGDYGYTF.